These 6 T cell receptor beta chains were sequenced from one sample in a study of blood T cell repertoires in COVID-19. Measured with immunoSEQ multiplex PCR; TCRdb has only the in-frame clones, and not every one. The data contain 200,000 to 250,000 clones, roughly 83% of them singletons. The sequenced sample was PBMCs or T cells enriched from blood (not recorded which). The receptors originated from a woman aged 45-60 years who had recovered from COVID-19.

The V and J genes are TRBV18 and TRBJ1-5; D unresolved. The germline CDR1 and CDR2 sequences are KGHSH and LQKENI. The CDR3 spans 16 residues. V was cut by 4 bases and J by 0 bases, with 13 bases left in between. CDR3 protein: CASSRQVGDSNQPQHF. In DNA, the CDR3 is TGTGCCAGCTCACGTCAGGTCGGGGATAGCAATCAGCCCCAGCATTTT.

This clone appeared a single time. The chain carries TRBV4-3 and TRBJ1-2; TRBD1 is a possible D gene (5 bases). CDR3 length equals 14 residues. Looked up from germline, CDR1 is LGHNA and CDR2 is YSLEER. V dropped 6 bases and J dropped 2 bases, with 13 bases sitting between them. The DNA for the CDR3 is TGCGCCAGCAGTAGGTCAGGGCCCAACTATGGCTACACCTTC. Translated: CASSRSGPNYGYTF.

J is TRBJ1-5 and V is TRBV4-1, with TRBD1 as a possible D gene (6 bases). The CDR3 has 14 residues. CDR1 is MGHRA and CDR2 is YSYEKL in the germline V gene. The V gene lost 1 base and the J gene lost 5 bases, with 9 bases spanning the gap. CDR3 protein: CASSQVKGDQPQHF. As DNA, the CDR3 is TGCGCCAGCAGCCAAGTTAAGGGGGATCAGCCCCAGCATTTT.

The V call is TRBV6-2 or TRBV6-3, the J call TRBJ1-5; 7 bases align to TRBD1. The CDR3 is made up of 17 amino acids. J was trimmed by 2 bases and V by 2 bases; bases with no gene match: 9. Germline V gives CDR1 MNHEY, CDR2 SVGEGT. CDR3: CASSYARQGKGNQPQHF. The CDR3 bases are TGTGCCAGCAGTTACGCCCGACAGGGTAAGGGCAATCAGCCCCAGCATTTT.

The sample holds a few counts of this clone. The chain has TRBV7-3 and TRBJ2-2, with D possibly matching TRBD1 (5 bases). Germline CDR1 is SGHTA and CDR2 is FQGTGA. V shed 5 bases and J shed 0 bases, with 13 bases lying between them. The CDR3 is 16 amino acids. The CDR3 sequence is CASSPRQGTNTGELFF. The CDR3 DNA reads as TGTGCCAGCAGCCCCAGGCAGGGAACGAACACCGGGGAGCTGTTTTTT.

The chain employs TRBV14 and TRBJ2-1; D is undetermined. Trimming removed 2 bases from V and 0 bases from J, with 14 bases in between. Germline V lookup: CDR1 SGHDN, CDR2 FVKESK. This CDR3 is 17 amino acids long. The CDR3 is CASSQSFWASSYNEQFF. CDR3 sequence (DNA): TGTGCCAGCAGCCAATCGTTTTGGGCGAGCTCCTACAATGAGCAGTTCTTC.